A selection of T cell receptor beta chains follows, all from one sample in a study of T cell changes during pregnancy in multiple sclerosis. The assay was immunoSEQ multiplex PCR, and TCRdb's table has in-frame clones only and misses some. The table includes some 68,000 clones, 80% to 95% detected once. Source: peripheral blood, taken in the second trimester of pregnancy. The receptors were gathered from a female donor with multiple sclerosis, enrolled in a pregnancy study. Both conserved end residues are part of each CDR3. Clone size is given for some rows only: seen once, a few or many times, or a class if the clone is expanded.

clone_size j_call v_call cdr3_aa
few TRBJ1-1 TRBV10-3 CAISETGRTEAFF
- TRBJ1-2 TRBV10-1 CASSVGGNYGYTF
- TRBJ2-4 TRBV5-4 CASSPDRVVAKNIQYF
- TRBJ1-5 TRBV9 CASSAGMDQPQHF
- TRBJ2-1 TRBV7-9 CASFGRSYNEQFF
- TRBJ2-7 TRBV30 CAWTMAVTYEQYF
- TRBJ1-3 TRBV6-5 CASSRGQASGNTIYF
- TRBJ2-2 TRBV6-4 CASSDSGGGPNTGELFF
- TRBJ1-2 TRBV14 CASSQDFAKGSGLGGYTF
- TRBJ1-5 TRBV5-1 CASSLEAGNGQPQHF
- TRBJ1-1 TRBV29-1 CSAEGQANTEAFF
- TRBJ2-1 TRBV19 CASSTRISISQFF
- TRBJ2-3 TRBV2 CASMGYGQGSTDTQYF
once TRBJ1-1 TRBV2 CATLTGGSEAFF
- TRBJ2-7 TRBV19 CASSTADGAYEQYF
- TRBJ2-2 TRBV11-2 CASSLVAGYYGELFF
- TRBJ1-4 TRBV7-2 CASSLDRVEKLFF
- TRBJ1-5 TRBV4-2 CASSQDRPQPQHF
- TRBJ1-5 TRBV5-6 CASSLAGQPQHF
- TRBJ2-7 TRBV27 CASSLLAGGFYEQYF
- TRBJ2-6 TRBV6-5 CASSYAGGSGANVLTF
- TRBJ1-1 TRBV6-5 CASSLSGTGTTEAFF
many TRBJ1-2 TRBV20-1 CSAQQAHGYTF
- TRBJ2-7 TRBV12-5 CASGLVRGQDYEQYF
- TRBJ2-5 TRBV7-7 CASSLTSGGAETQYF
- TRBJ1-2 TRBV5-1 CASSSAAGNYGYTF
- TRBJ1-4 TRBV30 CAWSVGRALFF
- TRBJ2-7 TRBV4-1 CASSHPHGGRDQGAFDEQYF